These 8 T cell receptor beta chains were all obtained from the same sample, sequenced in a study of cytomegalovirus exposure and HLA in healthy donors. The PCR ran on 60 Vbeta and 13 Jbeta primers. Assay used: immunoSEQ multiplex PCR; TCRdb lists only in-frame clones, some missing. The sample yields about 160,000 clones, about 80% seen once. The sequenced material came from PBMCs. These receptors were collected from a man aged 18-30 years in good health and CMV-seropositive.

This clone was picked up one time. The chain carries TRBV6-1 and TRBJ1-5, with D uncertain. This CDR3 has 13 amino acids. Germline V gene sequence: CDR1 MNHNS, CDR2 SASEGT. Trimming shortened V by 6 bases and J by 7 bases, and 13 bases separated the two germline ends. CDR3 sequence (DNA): TGTGCCAGCAGGGAGGGTTTGATCCAGCCCCAGCATTTT. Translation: CASREGLIQPQHF.

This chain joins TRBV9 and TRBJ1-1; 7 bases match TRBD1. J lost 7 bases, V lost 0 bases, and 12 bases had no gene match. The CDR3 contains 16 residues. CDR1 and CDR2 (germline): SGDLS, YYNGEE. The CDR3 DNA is TGTGCCAGCAGCGTAGAATGGGGACAGCGCCATTTTGAAGCTTTCTTT. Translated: CASSVEWGQRHFEAFF.

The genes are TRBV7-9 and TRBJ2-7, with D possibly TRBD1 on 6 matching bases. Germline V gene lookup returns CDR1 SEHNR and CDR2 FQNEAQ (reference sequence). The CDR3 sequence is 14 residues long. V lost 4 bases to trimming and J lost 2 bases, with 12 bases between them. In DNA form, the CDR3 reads TGTGCCAGCAGCTCACCAGGGGTTACCTACGAGCAGTACTTC. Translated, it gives CASSSPGVTYEQYF.

This CDR3 reads CASSPRQGTSTDTQYF. CDR3 bases: TGTGCCAGCTCGCCCCGACAGGGGACGTCCACAGATACGCAGTATTTT. This sequence joins TRBV18 and TRBJ2-3; 8 bases match TRBD1. This CDR3 region has 16 residues. Germline lookup yields CDR1 KGHSH and CDR2 LQKENI. The ends lost 6 bases at V and 2 bases at J; junction bases unmatched: 10.

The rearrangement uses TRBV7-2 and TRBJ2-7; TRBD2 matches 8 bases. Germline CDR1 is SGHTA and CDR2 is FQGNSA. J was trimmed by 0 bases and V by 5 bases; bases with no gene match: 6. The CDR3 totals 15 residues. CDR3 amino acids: CASSLFGGGSYEQYF. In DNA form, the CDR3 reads TGTGCCAGCAGCCTATTCGGGGGGGGCTCCTACGAGCAGTACTTC.

In DNA form, the CDR3 reads TGTGCCAGTATCGATGCTCTAAAGATGGGAAACACCATATATTTT. Amino acid sequence: CASIDALKMGNTIYF. The rearrangement links TRBV19 to TRBJ1-3; D not certain. The CDR3 runs 15 residues. Trimming removed 7 bases at V and 4 bases at J, with 17 bases between. Germline loops: CDR1 LNHDA, CDR2 SQIVND (reference sequence).

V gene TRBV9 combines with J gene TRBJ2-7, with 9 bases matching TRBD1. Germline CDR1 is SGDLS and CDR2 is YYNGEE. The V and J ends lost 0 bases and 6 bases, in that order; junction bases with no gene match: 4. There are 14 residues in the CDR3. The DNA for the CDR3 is TGTGCCAGCAGCGTAGATACAGGGGGCGGCGAGCAGTACTTC. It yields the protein CASSVDTGGGEQYF. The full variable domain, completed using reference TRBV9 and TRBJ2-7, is DSGVTQTPKHLITATGQRVTLRCSPRSGDLSVYWYQQSLDQGLQFLIQYYNGEERAKGNILERFSAQQFPDLHSELNLSSLELGDSALYFCASSVDTGGGEQYFGPGTRLTVT.

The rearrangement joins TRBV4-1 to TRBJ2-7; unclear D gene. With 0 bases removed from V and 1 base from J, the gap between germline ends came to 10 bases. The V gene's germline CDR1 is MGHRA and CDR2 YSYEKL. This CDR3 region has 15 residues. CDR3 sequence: CASSQESTASYEQYF. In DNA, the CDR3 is TGCGCCAGCAGCCAAGAGTCTACAGCTTCCTACGAGCAGTACTTC.